Listed below are T cell receptor beta chains from one sample, sequenced in a study of beta chain features in type 1 diabetes. Sequenced by immunoSEQ multiplex PCR; TCRdb stores in-frame clones only, minus some. The repertoire holds 310,000 or so clones, with roughly 8% as singletons. The material sequenced was central memory CD4+ T cells from blood. These receptors were collected from a woman aged 18-29 years in good health. CDR3s include the opening cysteine and the closing phenylalanine or tryptophan. The D gene is left open where the match is weak. Clone sizes are given selectively: once, few, many, or a class where the clone is expanded.

j_gene: TRBJ2-5; d_gene: .; abundance: .; v_gene: TRBV7-3; CDR3nt: TGTGCCAGCAGCCCGCAGGGTGCCCAGTACTTC; CDR3aa: CASSPQGAQYF
j_gene: TRBJ2-7; d_gene: .; abundance: many; v_gene: TRBV9; CDR3nt: TGTGCCAGCAGCGCCGAAAGTGTCAGAGGCTACGAGCAGTACTTC; CDR3aa: CASSAESVRGYEQYF
j_gene: TRBJ2-1; d_gene: .; abundance: .; v_gene: TRBV28; CDR3nt: TGTGCCAGCAGTTTCTCACTAGCCTCCTACAATGAGCAGTTCTTC; CDR3aa: CASSFSLASYNEQFF
j_gene: TRBJ2-7; d_gene: TRBD2; abundance: many; v_gene: TRBV7-2; CDR3nt: TGTGCCAGCAGCAAAAGGACTAGCCAATCGTACGAGCAGTACTTC; CDR3aa: CASSKRTSQSYEQYF
j_gene: TRBJ2-1; d_gene: TRBD1; abundance: .; v_gene: TRBV15; CDR3nt: TGTGCCACCAGCCGAGACAGGGGGCAGGATGAGCAGTTCTTC; CDR3aa: CATSRDRGQDEQFF
j_gene: TRBJ2-1; d_gene: TRBD2; abundance: .; v_gene: TRBV7-3; CDR3nt: TGTGCCAGCAGCTTAGGGACTAGCGGTGTGAATGAGCAGTTCTTC; CDR3aa: CASSLGTSGVNEQFF
j_gene: TRBJ1-2; d_gene: TRBD1; abundance: .; v_gene: TRBV18; CDR3nt: TGTGCCAGCTCGGACGGGACAGAAAGGGGCTACACCTTC; CDR3aa: CASSDGTERGYTF
j_gene: TRBJ2-1; d_gene: TRBD2; abundance: few; v_gene: TRBV5-1; CDR3nt: TGCGCCAGCAAGCCTCCCGGGACTAGCGGGACGAATGAGCAGTTCTTC; CDR3aa: CASKPPGTSGTNEQFF
j_gene: TRBJ2-2; d_gene: TRBD2; abundance: few; v_gene: TRBV4-2; CDR3nt: TGTGCCAGCAGCCAGGGACGACTAGCGGGGACCGGGGAGCTGTTTTTT; CDR3aa: CASSQGRLAGTGELFF
j_gene: TRBJ2-1; d_gene: TRBD1; abundance: .; v_gene: TRBV7-2; CDR3nt: TGTGCCAGCAGCTTGTTTAGGGACAGTCGGTTCTTC; CDR3aa: CASSLFRDSRFF
j_gene: TRBJ2-7; d_gene: TRBD1; abundance: .; v_gene: TRBV6-5; CDR3nt: TGTGCCAGCAGTTCCAGGACAGGGCCAACCTCCTACGAGCAGTACTTC; CDR3aa: CASSSRTGPTSYEQYF
j_gene: TRBJ1-4; d_gene: .; abundance: .; v_gene: TRBV7-6; CDR3nt: TGTGCCAGCAGCTTAGTGCAGGGCGAACTTAATGAAAAACTGTTTTTT; CDR3aa: CASSLVQGELNEKLFF